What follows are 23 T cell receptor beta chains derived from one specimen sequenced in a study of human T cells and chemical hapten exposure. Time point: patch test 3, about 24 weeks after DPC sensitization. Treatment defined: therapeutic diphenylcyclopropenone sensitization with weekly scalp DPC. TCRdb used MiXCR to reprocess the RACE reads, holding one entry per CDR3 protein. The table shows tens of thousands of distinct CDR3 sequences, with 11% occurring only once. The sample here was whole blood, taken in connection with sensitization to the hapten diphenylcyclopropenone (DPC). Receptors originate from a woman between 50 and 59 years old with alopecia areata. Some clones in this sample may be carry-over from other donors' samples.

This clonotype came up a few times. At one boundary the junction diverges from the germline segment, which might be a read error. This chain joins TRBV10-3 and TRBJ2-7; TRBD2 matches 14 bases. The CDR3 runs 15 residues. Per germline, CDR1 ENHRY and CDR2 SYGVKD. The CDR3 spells CAISASGTSGGRRHF. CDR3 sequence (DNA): TGTGCCATCAGTGCCTCCGGGACTAGCGGGGGCAGAAGACACTTC.

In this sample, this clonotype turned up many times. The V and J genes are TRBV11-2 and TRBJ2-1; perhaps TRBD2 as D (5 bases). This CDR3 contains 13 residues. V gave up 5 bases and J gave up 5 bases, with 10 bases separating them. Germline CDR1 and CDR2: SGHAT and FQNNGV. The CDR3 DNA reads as TGTGCCAGCAGCCTCGGACTCAACAATGAGCAGTTCTTC. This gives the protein CASSLGLNNEQFF.

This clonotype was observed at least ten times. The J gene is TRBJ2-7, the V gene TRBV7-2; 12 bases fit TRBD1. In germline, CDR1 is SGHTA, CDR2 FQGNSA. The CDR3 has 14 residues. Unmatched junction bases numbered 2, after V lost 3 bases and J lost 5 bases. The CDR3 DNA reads TGTGCCAGCAGCTTGGGACAGGGGGCCGACGAGCAGTACTTC. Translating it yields CASSLGQGADEQYF. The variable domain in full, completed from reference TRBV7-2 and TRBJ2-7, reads GAGVSQSPSNKVTEKGKDVELRCDPISGHTALYWYRQSLGQGLEFLIYFQGNSAPDKSGLPSDRFSAERTGGSVSTLTIQRTQQEDSAVYLCASSLGQGADEQYFGPGTRLTVT.

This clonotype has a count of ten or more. In DNA, the CDR3 is TGTGCCAGCAGCTCAGGGCGCAATCAGCCCCAGCATTTT. Translating gives CASSSGRNQPQHF. This chain connects TRBV27 to TRBJ1-5; the D gene is possibly TRBD1 (5 bases). Germline CDR1 MNHEY, CDR2 SMNVEV (reference sequence). The CDR3 is 13 residues long. Between the trimmed V and J ends, which lost 6 bases and 2 bases, there was a span of 8 bases.

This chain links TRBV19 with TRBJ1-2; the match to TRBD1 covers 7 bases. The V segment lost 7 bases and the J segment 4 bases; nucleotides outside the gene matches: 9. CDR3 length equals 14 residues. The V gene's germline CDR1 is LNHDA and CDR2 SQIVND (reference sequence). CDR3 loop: CASTPTGEGYGYTF. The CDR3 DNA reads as TGTGCCAGTACGCCAACAGGGGAAGGCTATGGCTACACCTTC.

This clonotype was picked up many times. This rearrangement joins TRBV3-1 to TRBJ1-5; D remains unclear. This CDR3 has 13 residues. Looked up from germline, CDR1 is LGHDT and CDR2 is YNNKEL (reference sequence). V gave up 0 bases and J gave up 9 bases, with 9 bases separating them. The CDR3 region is CASSQDIMRPQHF. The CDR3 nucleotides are TGTGCCAGCAGCCAAGACATCATGCGGCCCCAGCATTTT.

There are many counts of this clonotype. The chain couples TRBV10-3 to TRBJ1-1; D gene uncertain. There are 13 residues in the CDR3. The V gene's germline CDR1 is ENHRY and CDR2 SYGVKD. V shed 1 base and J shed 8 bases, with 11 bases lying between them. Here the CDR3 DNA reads TGTGCCATCAGTGAGTTGGACGGGGAAGAAGCTTTCTTT. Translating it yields CAISELDGEEAFF.

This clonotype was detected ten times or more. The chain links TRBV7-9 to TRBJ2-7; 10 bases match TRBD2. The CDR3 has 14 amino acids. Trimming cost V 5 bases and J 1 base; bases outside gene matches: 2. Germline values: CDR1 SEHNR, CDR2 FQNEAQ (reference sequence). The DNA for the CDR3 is TGTGCCAGCAGCCTGACTAGCGGGTCCTACGAGCAGTACTTC. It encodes CASSLTSGSYEQYF.

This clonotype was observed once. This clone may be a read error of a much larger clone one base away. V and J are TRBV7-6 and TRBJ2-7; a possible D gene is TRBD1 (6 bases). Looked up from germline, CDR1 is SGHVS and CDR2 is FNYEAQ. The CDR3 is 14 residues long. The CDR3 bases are TGTGCCAGCAGCCCCCCAGGGGCGCCCTACGAGCGGTACTTC. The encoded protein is CASSPPGAPYERYF.

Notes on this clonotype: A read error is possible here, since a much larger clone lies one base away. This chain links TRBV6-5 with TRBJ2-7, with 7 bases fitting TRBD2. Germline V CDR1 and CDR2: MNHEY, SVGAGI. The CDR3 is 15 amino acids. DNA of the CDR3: TGTGCCTGCAGTTACTCGGGGGGTCTTTCCTACGAGCAGTACTTC. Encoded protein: CACSYSGGLSYEQYF.

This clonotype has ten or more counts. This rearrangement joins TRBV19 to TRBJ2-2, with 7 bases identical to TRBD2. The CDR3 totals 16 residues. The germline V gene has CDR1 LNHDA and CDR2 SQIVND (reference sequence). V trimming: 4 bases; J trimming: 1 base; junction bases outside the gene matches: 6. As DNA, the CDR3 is TGTGCCAGTAGTACGGGAAGCGGGGTGAACACCGGGGAGCTGTTTTTT. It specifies CASSTGSGVNTGELFF. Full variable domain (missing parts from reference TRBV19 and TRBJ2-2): DGGITQSPKYLFRKEGQNVTLSCEQNLNHDAMYWYRQDPGQGLRLIYYSQIVNDFQKGDIAEGYSVSREKKESFPLTVTSAQKNPTAFYLCASSTGSGVNTGELFFGEGSRLTVL.

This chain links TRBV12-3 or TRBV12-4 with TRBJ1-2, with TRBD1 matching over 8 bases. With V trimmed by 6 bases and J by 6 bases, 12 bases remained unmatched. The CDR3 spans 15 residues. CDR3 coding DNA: TGTGCCAGCAGCCCCGGGCGACAGGGGTCCCATGGCTACACCTTC. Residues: CASSPGRQGSHGYTF.

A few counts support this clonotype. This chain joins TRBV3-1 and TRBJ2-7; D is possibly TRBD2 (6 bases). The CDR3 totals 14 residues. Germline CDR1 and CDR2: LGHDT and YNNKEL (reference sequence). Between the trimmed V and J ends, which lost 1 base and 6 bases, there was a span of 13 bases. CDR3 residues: CASSQAGGWSEQYF. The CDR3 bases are TGTGCCAGCAGCCAAGCTGGAGGGTGGAGCGAGCAGTACTTC.

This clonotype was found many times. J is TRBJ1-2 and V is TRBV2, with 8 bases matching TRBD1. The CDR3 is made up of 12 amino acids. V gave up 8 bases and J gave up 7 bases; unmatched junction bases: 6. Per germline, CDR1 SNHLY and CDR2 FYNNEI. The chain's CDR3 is CASGGQVGGYTF. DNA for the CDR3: TGTGCCAGCGGGGGACAGGTTGGTGGCTACACCTTC.

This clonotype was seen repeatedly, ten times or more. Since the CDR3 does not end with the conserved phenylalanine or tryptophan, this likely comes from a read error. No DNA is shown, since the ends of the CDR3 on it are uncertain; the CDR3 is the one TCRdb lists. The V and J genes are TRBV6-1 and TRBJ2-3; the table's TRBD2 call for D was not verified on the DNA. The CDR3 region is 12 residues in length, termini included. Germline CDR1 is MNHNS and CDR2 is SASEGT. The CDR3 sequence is CASSEISSPSLY.

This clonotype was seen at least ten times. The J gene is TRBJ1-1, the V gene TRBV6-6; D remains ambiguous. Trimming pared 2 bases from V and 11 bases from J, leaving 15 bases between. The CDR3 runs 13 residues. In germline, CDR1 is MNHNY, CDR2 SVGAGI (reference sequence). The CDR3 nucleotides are TGTGCCAGCAGTTACCGCGACTTCCAAGACGCTTTCTTT. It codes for CASSYRDFQDAFF.

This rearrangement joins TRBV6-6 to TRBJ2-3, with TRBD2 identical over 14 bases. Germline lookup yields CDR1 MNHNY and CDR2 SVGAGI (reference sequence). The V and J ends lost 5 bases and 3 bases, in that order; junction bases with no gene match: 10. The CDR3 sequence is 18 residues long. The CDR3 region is CASSPRTSGRLRTDTQYF. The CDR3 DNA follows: TGTGCCAGCAGTCCAAGGACTAGCGGGAGGTTGCGGACAGATACGCAGTATTTT.

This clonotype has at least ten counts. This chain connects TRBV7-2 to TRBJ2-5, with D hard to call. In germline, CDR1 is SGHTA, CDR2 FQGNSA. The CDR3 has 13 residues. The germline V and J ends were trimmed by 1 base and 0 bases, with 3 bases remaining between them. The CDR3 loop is CASSLGNQETQYF. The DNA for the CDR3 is TGTGCCAGCAGCTTAGGAAACCAAGAGACCCAGTACTTC.

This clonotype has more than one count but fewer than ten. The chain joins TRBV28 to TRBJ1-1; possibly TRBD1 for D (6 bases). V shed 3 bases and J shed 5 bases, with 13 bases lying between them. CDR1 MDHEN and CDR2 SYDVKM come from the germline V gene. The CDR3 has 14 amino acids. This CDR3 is CASSFSRGRTEAFF. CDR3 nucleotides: TGTGCCAGCAGTTTCTCCAGGGGAAGGACTGAAGCTTTCTTT. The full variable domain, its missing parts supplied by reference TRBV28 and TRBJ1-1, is DVKVTQSSRYLVKRTGEKVFLECVQDMDHENMFWYRQDPGLGLRLIYFSYDVKMKEKGDIPEGYSVSREKKERFSLILESASTNQTSMYLCASSFSRGRTEAFFGQGTRLTVV.

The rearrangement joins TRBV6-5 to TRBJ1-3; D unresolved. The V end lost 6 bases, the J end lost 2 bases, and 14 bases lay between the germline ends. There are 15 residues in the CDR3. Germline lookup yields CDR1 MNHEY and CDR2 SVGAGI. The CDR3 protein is CASRPFWRTGNTIYF. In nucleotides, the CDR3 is TGTGCCAGCAGGCCCTTTTGGCGAACTGGAAACACCATATATTTT.

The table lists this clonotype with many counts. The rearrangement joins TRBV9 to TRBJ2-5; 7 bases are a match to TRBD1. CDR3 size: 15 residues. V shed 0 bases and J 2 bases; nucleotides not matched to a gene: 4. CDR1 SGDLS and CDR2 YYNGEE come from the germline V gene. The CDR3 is CASSVGPGQQETQYF. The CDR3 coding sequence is TGTGCCAGCAGCGTAGGCCCGGGACAGCAAGAGACCCAGTACTTC.

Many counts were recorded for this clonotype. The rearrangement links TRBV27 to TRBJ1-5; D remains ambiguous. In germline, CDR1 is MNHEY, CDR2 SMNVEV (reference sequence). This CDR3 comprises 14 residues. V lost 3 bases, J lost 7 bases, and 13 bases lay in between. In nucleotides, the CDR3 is TGTGCCAGCAGTTTGTCGGGGTCGTTGCAGCCCCAGCATTTT. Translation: CASSLSGSLQPQHF.

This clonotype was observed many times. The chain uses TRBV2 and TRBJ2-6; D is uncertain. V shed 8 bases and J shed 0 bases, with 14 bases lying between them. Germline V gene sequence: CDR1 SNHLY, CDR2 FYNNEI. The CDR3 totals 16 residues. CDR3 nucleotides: TGTGCCAGCGCTTCCTTCGTTAACTCTGGGGCCAACGTCCTGACTTTC. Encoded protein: CASASFVNSGANVLTF.